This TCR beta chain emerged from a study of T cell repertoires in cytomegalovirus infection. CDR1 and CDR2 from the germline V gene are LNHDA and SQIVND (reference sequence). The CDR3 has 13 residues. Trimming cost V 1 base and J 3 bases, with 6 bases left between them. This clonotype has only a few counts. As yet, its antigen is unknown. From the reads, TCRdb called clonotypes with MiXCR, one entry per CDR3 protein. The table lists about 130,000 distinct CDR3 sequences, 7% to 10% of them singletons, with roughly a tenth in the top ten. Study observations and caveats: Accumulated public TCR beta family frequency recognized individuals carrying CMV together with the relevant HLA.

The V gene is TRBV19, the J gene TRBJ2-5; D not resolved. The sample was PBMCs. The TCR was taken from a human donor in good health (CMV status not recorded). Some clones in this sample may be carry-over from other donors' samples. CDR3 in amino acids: CASSIVGKETQYF. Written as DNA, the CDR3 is TGTGCCAGTAGTATAGTGGGGAAAGAGACCCAGTACTTC.